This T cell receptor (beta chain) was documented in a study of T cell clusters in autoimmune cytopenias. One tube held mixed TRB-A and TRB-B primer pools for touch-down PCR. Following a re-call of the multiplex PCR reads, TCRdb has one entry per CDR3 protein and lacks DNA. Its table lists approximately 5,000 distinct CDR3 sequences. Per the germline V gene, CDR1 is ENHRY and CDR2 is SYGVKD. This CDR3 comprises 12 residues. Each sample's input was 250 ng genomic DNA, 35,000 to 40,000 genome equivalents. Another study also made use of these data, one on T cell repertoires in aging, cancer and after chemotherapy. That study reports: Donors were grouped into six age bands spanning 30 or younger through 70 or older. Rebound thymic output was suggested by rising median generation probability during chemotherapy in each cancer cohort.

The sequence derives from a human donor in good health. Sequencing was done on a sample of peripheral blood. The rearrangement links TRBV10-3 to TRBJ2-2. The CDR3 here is CATQEWAGELFF.